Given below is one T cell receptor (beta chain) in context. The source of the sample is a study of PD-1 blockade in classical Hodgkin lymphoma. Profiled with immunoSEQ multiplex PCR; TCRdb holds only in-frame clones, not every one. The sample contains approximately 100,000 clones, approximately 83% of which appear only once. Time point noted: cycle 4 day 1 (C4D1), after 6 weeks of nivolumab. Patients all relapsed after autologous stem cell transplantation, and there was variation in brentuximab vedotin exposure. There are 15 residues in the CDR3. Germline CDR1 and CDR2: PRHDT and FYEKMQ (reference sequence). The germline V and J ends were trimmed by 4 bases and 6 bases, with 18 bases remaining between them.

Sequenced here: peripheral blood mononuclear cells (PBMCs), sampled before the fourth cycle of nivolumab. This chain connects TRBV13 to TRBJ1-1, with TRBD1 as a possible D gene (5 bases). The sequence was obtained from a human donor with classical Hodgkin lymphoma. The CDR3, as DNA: TGTGCCAGCAGCTCTAGACAGTTTGGGGGTGCTGAAGCTTTCTTT. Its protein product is CASSSRQFGGAEAFF.